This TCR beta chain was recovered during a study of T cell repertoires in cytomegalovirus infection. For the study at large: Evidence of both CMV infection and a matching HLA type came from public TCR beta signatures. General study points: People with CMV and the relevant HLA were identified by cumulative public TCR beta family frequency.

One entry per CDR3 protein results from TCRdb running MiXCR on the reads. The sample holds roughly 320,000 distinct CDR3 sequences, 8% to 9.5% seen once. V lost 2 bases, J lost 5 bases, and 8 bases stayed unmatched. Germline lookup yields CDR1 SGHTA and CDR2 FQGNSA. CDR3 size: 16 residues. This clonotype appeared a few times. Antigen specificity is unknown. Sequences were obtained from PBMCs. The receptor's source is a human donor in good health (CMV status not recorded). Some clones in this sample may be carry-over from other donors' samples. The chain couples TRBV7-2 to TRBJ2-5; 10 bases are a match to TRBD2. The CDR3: CASSLLGAGGRETQYF. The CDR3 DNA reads TGTGCCAGCAGCTTATTAGGAGCGGGGGGGAGGGAGACCCAGTACTTC.